The 24 T cell receptor beta chains below all came from one sample that was sequenced in a study of blood T cell repertoires in COVID-19. Libraries were prepared by immunoSEQ multiplex PCR; TCRdb keeps only in-frame clonotypes and omits some of them. This table holds around 220,000 clones, 86% found once. Specimen: peripheral blood. All receptors derive from a woman in her fifties or sixties with COVID-19, enrolled during active disease.

This chain links TRBV27 with TRBJ2-1, with 12 bases lining up with TRBD2. The CDR3 has 17 amino acids. Unmatched junction bases numbered 10, after V lost 5 bases and J lost 5 bases. Germline lookup yields CDR1 MNHEY and CDR2 SMNVEV (reference sequence). CDR3 amino acids: CASSGRTSGVLHNEQFF. The CDR3 nucleotides are TGTGCCAGCAGTGGGAGGACTAGCGGGGTACTACACAATGAGCAGTTCTTC.

The chain employs TRBV7-6 and TRBJ1-5; no reliable D call. The CDR3 covers 16 residues. V was clipped by 3 bases and J by 2 bases, with 14 bases between them. The germline CDR1 and CDR2 sequences are SGHVS and FNYEAQ. CDR3 in amino acids: CASSLGMGVRNQPQHF. The CDR3 DNA reads TGTGCCAGCAGCTTGGGGATGGGAGTTCGCAATCAGCCCCAGCATTTT.

The gene calls are TRBV7-8 and TRBJ2-7, with TRBD1 matching over 8 bases. Looked up from germline, CDR1 is SGHVS and CDR2 is FQNEAQ. The CDR3 is 14 residues long. J lost 2 bases, V lost 3 bases, and 3 bases had no gene match. CDR3 DNA sequence: TGTGCCAGCAGCTTCGGACAGGGACCCTACGAGCAGTACTTC. The encoded protein is CASSFGQGPYEQYF. Full variable domain (missing parts from reference TRBV7-8 and TRBJ2-7): GAGVSQSPRYKVAKRGQDVALRCDPISGHVSLFWYQQALGQGPEFLTYFQNEAQLDKSGLPSDRFFAERPEGSVSTLKIQRTQQEDSAVYLCASSFGQGPYEQYFGPGTRLTVT.

This clone was seen more than once but under ten times. The J gene is TRBJ2-1, the V gene TRBV5-1; maybe TRBD1 (5 bases). V shed 3 bases and J shed 5 bases, with 12 bases lying between them. The CDR3 runs to 14 residues. The germline gives CDR1 SGHRS, CDR2 YFSETQ. The CDR3 here is CASSSLGANNEQFF. In nucleotides, the CDR3 is TGCGCCAGCAGCTCTCTAGGGGCCAACAATGAGCAGTTCTTC.

The J gene is TRBJ1-1, the V gene TRBV4-1; D unclear. The CDR3 has 13 amino acids. Germline assignment: CDR1 MGHRA and CDR2 YSYEKL. The V and J ends lost 8 bases and 6 bases respectively, with 16 bases between them. In nucleotides, the CDR3 is TGCGCCAGCGGGCCGATAGGGCGGGCTGAAGCTTTCTTT. Translated, it gives CASGPIGRAEAFF.

The chain joins TRBV7-8 to TRBJ1-1, with D possibly matching TRBD1 (5 bases). Germline CDR1 and CDR2: SGHVS and FQNEAQ. The ends were cut back, 4 bases at V and 5 bases at J, with 14 bases in the middle. The CDR3 loop spans 14 amino acids. The CDR3 loop reads CASSYGGTGTEAFF. DNA for the CDR3: TGTGCCAGCAGCTATGGAGGGACGGGGACTGAAGCTTTCTTT.

The rearrangement links TRBV10-3 to TRBJ1-6, with a tentative D call TRBD1 (6 bases). Germline V gene lookup returns CDR1 ENHRY and CDR2 SYGVKD. The CDR3 totals 15 residues. Trimming removed 8 bases at V and 6 bases at J, with 17 bases between. The CDR3 nucleotides read TGTGCCATCCGACGACAGGATATAGGTAATTCACCCCTCCACTTT. It yields the protein CAIRRQDIGNSPLHF.

The V call is TRBV19, the J call TRBJ1-1, with TRBD1 matching over 9 bases. CDR3 length: 16 amino acids. CDR1 is LNHDA, CDR2 SQIVND, per germline (reference sequence). V dropped 6 bases and J dropped 1; count of bases not matched to a gene: 9. In DNA, the CDR3 is TGTGCCAGTAGGTTAACAGGGGGCGTGGGGAACACTGAAGCTTTCTTT. Protein product: CASRLTGGVGNTEAFF. Full variable domain (remainder filled in from reference TRBV19 and TRBJ1-1): DGGITQSPKYLFRKEGQNVTLSCEQNLNHDAMYWYRQDPGQGLRLIYYSQIVNDFQKGDIAEGYSVSREKKESFPLTVTSAQKNPTAFYLCASRLTGGVGNTEAFFGQGTRLTVV.

The chain is built from TRBV11-2 and TRBJ1-6; the D gene is possibly TRBD1 (5 bases). V was pared by 0 bases and J by 7 bases, with 16 bases between. Germline V gene data show CDR1 as SGHAT and CDR2 as FQNNGV. The CDR3 length is 17 residues. CDR3: CASSLEVGGAGNSPLHF. The CDR3 DNA sequence: TGTGCCAGCAGCTTAGAGGTGGGGGGAGCAGGCAATTCACCCCTCCACTTT. The full variable domain, rest sourced from reference TRBV11-2 and TRBJ1-6, is EAGVAQSPRYKIIEKRQSVAFWCNPISGHATLYWYQQILGQGPKLLIQFQNNGVVDDSQLPKDRFSAERLKGVDSTLKIQPAKLEDSAVYLCASSLEVGGAGNSPLHFGNGTRLTVT.

The chain couples TRBV6-5 to TRBJ1-1; TRBD1 might be the D (5 bases). The V end lost 6 bases, the J end lost 6 bases, and 8 bases lay between the germline ends. Germline V gives CDR1 MNHEY, CDR2 SVGAGI. CDR3 length: 11 residues. The CDR3 nucleotides are TGTGCCAGCAGAGCGGGACCTGAAGCTTTCTTT. Protein: CASRAGPEAFF.

The chain couples TRBV6-5 to TRBJ1-2; D might be TRBD1 (5 bases). Per the germline V gene, CDR1 is MNHEY and CDR2 is SVGAGI. Between the trimmed V and J ends, which lost 6 bases and 4 bases, there was a span of 9 bases. The CDR3 has 12 amino acids. CDR3 coding DNA: TGTGCCAGCAGAAGAACAGGCTATGGCTACACCTTC. It translates to CASRRTGYGYTF.

This chain joins TRBV7-6 and TRBJ2-3; perhaps TRBD2 as D (7 bases). V lost 7 bases and J lost 3, with 20 bases in between. This CDR3 region has 16 residues. Germline CDR1 and CDR2: SGHVS and FNYEAQ. CDR3: CASNQAGAMGTDTQYF. For the CDR3, the DNA is TGTGCCAGCAACCAGGCGGGGGCGATGGGAACAGATACGCAGTATTTT.

The V gene is TRBV2, the J gene TRBJ1-1; D unclear. Germline V gene data show CDR1 as SNHLY and CDR2 as FYNNEI. The V gene lost 5 bases and the J gene lost 8 bases, with 15 bases spanning the gap. This CDR3 has 13 amino acids. The CDR3 reads CASSLEASREAFF. CDR3 nucleotide sequence: TGTGCCAGCAGTCTGGAGGCGTCGCGGGAAGCTTTCTTT. The complete variable domain, with remaining parts taken from reference TRBV2 and TRBJ1-1, reads EPEVTQTPSHQVTQMGQEVILRCVPISNHLYFYWYRQILGQKVEFLVSFYNNEISEKSEIFDDQFSVERPDGSNFTLKIRSTKLEDSAMYFCASSLEASREAFFGQGTRLTVV.

This sequence joins TRBV5-5 and TRBJ1-4, with 9 bases matching TRBD1. Germline assignment: CDR1 SGHKS and CDR2 YYEKEE (reference sequence). The CDR3 extends over 18 amino acids. V dropped 2 bases and J dropped 8; count of bases not matched to a gene: 16. CDR3 sequence reads: CASSLYLKQGASGEKLFF. DNA for the CDR3: TGTGCCAGCAGCTTATACCTAAAACAGGGGGCGAGTGGAGAAAAACTGTTTTTT.

The chain combines TRBV28 with TRBJ1-6; TRBD1 is a possible D gene (5 bases). Trimming took off 2 bases at V and 13 bases at J, with 15 bases between the two ends. The CDR3 loop spans 14 amino acids. From germline, CDR1 is MDHEN and CDR2 SYDVKM. CDR3 bases: TGTGCCAGCAGTTTAGGGGCAGCAATACGGCCCCTCCACTTT. Encoded protein: CASSLGAAIRPLHF.

Worth noting for this clone: A read error may produce the germline difference seen at one junction end. V and J are TRBV18 and TRBJ2-1; 10 nucleotides align to TRBD2. Germline V lookup: CDR1 KGHSH, CDR2 LQKENI. This CDR3 is 15 amino acids long. The CDR3 DNA reads TGTGCCAGCTCTCCACAGCGGGGGGGCAACAATGAGCAGTTCTTC. This translates into CASSPQRGGNNEQFF.

The J gene is TRBJ1-5, the V gene TRBV3-1 (or the pseudogene TRBV3-2); maybe TRBD1 (6 bases). V was cut by 1 base and J by 2 bases, with 6 bases left in between. There are 14 residues in the CDR3. CDR1 is LGHDT and CDR2 is YNNKEL in the germline V gene (reference sequence). The CDR3 loop reads CASSQAGGNQPQHF. Written as DNA, the CDR3 is TGTGCCAGCAGCCAAGCAGGGGGCAATCAGCCCCAGCATTTT.

This sequence joins TRBV27 and TRBJ2-7; 9 positions agree with TRBD1. Per the germline V gene, CDR1 is MNHEY and CDR2 is SMNVEV (reference sequence). With V trimmed by 5 bases and J by 5 bases, 25 bases remained unmatched. The CDR3 has 20 amino acids. As DNA, the CDR3 is TGTGCCAGCAGTCCTACTCCAGCTACTTACCCGGGACAGGGCGGGAACGAGCAGTACGTC. Translated, it gives CASSPTPATYPGQGGNEQYV.

This chain connects TRBV5-1 to TRBJ1-1; no clear D. V shed 5 bases and J shed 0 bases, with 11 bases lying between them. In germline, CDR1 is SGHRS, CDR2 YFSETQ. The CDR3 length is 14 residues. CDR3 DNA: TGCGCCAGCAGGCTGGCCAACATGAACACTGAAGCTTTCTTT. This sequence encodes CASRLANMNTEAFF. Variable domain in full (rest from reference TRBV5-1 and TRBJ1-1): KAGVTQTPRYLIKTRGQQVTLSCSPISGHRSVSWYQQTPGQGLQFLFEYFSETQRNKGNFPGRFSGRQFSNSRSEMNVSTLELGDSALYLCASRLANMNTEAFFGQGTRLTVV.

The chain has TRBV19 and TRBJ1-5; no firm D call. CDR1 is LNHDA and CDR2 is SQIVND in the germline V gene (reference sequence). The CDR3 is made up of 17 amino acids. V lost 4 bases and J lost 5, with 21 bases in between. The CDR3 region has the DNA TGTGCCAGTAGTAGATCGGGGTTCGGGCTGTTCCATCAGCCCCAGCATTTT. This encodes CASSRSGFGLFHQPQHF.

This clone has just one count. This rearrangement joins TRBV5-4 to TRBJ2-3; a possible D gene is TRBD1 (6 bases). The CDR3 totals 13 residues. Trimming took 4 bases from V and 3 from J, leaving 9 bases between them. CDR1 and CDR2 (germline): SGHNT, YYREEE (reference sequence). CDR3 residues: CASSPDSTDTQYF. The DNA for the CDR3 is TGTGCCAGCAGCCCGGACAGTACAGATACGCAGTATTTT.

The genes are TRBV6-5 and TRBJ1-1, with 7 bases that match TRBD1. This CDR3 has 12 residues. The V gene end was trimmed by 6 bases and the J gene end by 10 bases; junction bases not matched to a gene: 8. The germline V gene encodes CDR1 MNHEY and CDR2 SVGAGI. DNA for the CDR3: TGTGCCAGCAGGATAACAGGGGCGGTAGCTTTCTTT. This encodes CASRITGAVAFF.

The chain has TRBV6-2 or TRBV6-3 and TRBJ2-7; 7 bases are shared with TRBD2. The CDR3 length is 15 residues. Germline V lookup: CDR1 MNHEY, CDR2 SVGEGT. The V segment lost 2 bases and the J segment 2 bases; nucleotides outside the gene matches: 6. The CDR3 nucleotides are TGTGCCAGCAGTTACGGTCTAGCGGTCGCCTACGAGCAGTACTTC. Translation: CASSYGLAVAYEQYF.

This sequence joins TRBV6-5 and TRBJ2-7; tentative D call: TRBD1 (5 bases). The CDR3 covers 14 residues. From germline, CDR1 is MNHEY and CDR2 SVGAGI. V was cut by 6 bases and J by 2 bases, with 14 bases left in between. The CDR3 loop is CASRTEGAAYEQYF. CDR3 nucleotides: TGTGCCAGCAGGACTGAAGGGGCGGCCTACGAGCAGTACTTC.